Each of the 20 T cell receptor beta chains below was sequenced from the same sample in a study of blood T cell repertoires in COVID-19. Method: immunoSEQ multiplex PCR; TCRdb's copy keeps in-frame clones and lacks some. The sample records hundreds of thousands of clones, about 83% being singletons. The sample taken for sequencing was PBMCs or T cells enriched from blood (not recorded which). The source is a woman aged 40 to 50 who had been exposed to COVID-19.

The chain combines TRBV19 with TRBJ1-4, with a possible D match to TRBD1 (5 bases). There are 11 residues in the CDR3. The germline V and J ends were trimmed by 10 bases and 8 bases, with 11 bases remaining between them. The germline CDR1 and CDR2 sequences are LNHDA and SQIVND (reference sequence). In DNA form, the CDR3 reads TGTGCCAACCAGGGCCAAGAAAAACTGTTTTTT. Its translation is CANQGQEKLFF.

The CDR3 DNA is TGCGCCAGCAGCACGGAGGGGGGGTCTGGCTACACCTTC. Its translation is CASSTEGGSGYTF. V and J are TRBV5-1 and TRBJ1-2; maybe TRBD1 (6 bases). There are 13 residues in the CDR3. V lost 4 bases and J 7 bases, leaving 14 bases between the germline ends. The germline V gene has CDR1 SGHRS and CDR2 YFSETQ.

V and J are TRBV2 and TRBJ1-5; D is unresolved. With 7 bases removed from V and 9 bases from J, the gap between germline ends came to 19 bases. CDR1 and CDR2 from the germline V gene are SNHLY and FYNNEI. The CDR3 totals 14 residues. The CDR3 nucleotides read TGTGCCAGCAAAGTTGCAGCCGAAGGAGGGCCCCAGCATTTT. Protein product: CASKVAAEGGPQHF.

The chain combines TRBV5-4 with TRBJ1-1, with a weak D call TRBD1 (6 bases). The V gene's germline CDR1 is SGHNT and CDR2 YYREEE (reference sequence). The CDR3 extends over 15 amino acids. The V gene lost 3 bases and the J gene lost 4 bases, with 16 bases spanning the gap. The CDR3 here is CASSSRGQSGTEAFF. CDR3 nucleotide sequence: TGTGCCAGCAGCTCCCGTGGACAGTCGGGCACTGAAGCTTTCTTT.

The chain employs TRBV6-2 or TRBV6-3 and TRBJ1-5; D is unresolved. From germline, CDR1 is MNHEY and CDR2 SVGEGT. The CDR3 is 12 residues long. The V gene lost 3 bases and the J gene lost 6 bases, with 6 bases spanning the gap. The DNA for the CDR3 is TGTGCCAGCAGTTATTCAATTCAGCCCCAGCATTTT. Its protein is CASSYSIQPQHF.

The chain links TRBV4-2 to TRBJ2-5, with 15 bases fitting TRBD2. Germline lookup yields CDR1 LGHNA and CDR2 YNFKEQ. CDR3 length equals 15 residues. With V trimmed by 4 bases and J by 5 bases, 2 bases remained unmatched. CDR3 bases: TGTGCCAGCAGCCTAGGGACTAGCGGGGGGGAGACCCAGTACTTC. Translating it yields CASSLGTSGGETQYF.

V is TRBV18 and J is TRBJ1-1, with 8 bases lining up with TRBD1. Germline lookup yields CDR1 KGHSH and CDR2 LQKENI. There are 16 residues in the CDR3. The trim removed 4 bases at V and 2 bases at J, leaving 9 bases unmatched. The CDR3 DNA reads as TGTGCCAGCTCACGCGCCCGGACAGGGACTAACACTGAAGCTTTCTTT. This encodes CASSRARTGTNTEAFF. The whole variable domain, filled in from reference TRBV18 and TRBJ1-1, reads NAGVMQNPRHLVRRRGQEARLRCSPMKGHSHVYWYRQLPEEGLKFMVYLQKENIIDESGMPKERFSAEFPKEGPSILRIQQVVRGDSAAYFCASSRARTGTNTEAFFGQGTRLTVV.

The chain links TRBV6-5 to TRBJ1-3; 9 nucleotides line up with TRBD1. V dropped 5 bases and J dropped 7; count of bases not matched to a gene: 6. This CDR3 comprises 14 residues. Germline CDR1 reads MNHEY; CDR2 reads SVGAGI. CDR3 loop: CASSSRDRANTIYF. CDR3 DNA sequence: TGTGCCAGCAGTAGCCGGGACAGGGCCAACACCATATATTTT.

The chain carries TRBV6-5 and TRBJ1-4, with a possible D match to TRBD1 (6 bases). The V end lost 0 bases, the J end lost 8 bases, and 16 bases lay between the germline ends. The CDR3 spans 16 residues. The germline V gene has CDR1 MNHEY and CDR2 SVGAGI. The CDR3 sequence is CASSYSLNRASEKLFF. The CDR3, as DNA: TGTGCCAGCAGTTACTCGCTAAACAGGGCTTCGGAAAAACTGTTTTTT.

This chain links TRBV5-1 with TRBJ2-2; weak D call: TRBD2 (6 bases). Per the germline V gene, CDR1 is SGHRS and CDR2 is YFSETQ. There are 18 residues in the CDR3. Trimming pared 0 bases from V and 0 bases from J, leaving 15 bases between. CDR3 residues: CASSLVPSGGANTGELFF. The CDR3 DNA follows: TGCGCCAGCAGCTTGGTCCCAAGTGGAGGGGCGAACACCGGGGAGCTGTTTTTT.

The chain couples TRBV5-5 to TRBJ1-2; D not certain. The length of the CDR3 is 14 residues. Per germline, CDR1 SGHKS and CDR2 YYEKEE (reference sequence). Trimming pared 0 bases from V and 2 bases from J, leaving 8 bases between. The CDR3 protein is CASSLGSPNYGYTF. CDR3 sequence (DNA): TGTGCCAGCAGCTTGGGCAGTCCGAACTATGGCTACACCTTC. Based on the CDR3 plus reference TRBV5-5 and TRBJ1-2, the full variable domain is DAGVTQSPTHLIKTRGQQVTLRCSPISGHKSVSWYQQVLGQGPQFIFQYYEKEERGRGNFPDRFSARQFPNYSSELNVNALLLGDSALYLCASSLGSPNYGYTFGSGTRLTVV.

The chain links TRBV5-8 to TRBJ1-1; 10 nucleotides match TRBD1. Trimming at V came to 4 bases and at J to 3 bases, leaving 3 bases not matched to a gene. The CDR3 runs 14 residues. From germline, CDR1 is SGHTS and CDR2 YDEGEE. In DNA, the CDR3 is TGTGCCAGCAGCCGGGACAGGGGAGACACTGAAGCTTTCTTT. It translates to CASSRDRGDTEAFF.

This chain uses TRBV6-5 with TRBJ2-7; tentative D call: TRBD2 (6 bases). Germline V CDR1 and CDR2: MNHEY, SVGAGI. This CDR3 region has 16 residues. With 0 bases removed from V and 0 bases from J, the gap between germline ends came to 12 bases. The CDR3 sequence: CASSYSMGGYSYEQYF. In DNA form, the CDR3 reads TGTGCCAGCAGTTACTCGATGGGGGGTTACTCCTACGAGCAGTACTTC.

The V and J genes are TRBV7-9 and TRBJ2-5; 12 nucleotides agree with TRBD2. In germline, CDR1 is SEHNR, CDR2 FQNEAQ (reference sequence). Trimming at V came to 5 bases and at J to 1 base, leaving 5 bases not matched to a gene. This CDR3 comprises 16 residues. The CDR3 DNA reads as TGTGCCAGCAGCCTCCGACTAGCGGGGGTCCAAGAGACCCAGTACTTC. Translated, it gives CASSLRLAGVQETQYF.

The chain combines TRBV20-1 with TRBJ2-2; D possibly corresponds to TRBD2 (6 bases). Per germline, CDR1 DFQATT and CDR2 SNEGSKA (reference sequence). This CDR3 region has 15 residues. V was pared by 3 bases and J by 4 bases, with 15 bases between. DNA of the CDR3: TGCAGTGCTAGTGGGGTGCAGGGAGGCACCGGGGAGCTGTTTTTT. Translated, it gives CSASGVQGGTGELFF.

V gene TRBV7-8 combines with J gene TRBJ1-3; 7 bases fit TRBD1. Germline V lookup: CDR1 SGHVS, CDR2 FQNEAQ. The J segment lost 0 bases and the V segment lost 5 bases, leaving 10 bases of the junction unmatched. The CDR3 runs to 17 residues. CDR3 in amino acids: CASSPRTGAVSGNTIYF. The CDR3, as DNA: TGTGCCAGCAGCCCCAGGACAGGCGCCGTCTCTGGAAACACCATATATTTT.

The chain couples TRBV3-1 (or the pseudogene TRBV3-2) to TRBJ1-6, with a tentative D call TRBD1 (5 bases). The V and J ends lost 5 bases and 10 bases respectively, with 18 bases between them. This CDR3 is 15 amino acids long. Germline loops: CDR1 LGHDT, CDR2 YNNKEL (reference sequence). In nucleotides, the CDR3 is TGTGCCAGCAGCTCCGGAGGGGAATGGGGATCACCCCTCCACTTT. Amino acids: CASSSGGEWGSPLHF.

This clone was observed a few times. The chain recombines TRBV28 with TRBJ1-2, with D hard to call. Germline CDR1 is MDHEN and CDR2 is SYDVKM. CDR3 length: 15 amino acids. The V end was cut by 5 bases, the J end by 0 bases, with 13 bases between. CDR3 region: CASSPPADSNYGYTF. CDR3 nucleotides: TGTGCCAGCAGTCCCCCGGCGGATTCTAACTATGGCTACACCTTC.

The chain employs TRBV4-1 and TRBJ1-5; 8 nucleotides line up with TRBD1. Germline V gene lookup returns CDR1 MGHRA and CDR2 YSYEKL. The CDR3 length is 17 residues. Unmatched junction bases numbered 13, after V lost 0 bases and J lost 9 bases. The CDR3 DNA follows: TGCGCCAGCAGCCAAGATCCCGAGACAGGGGCAAGGTGGCCCCAGCATTTT. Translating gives CASSQDPETGARWPQHF.

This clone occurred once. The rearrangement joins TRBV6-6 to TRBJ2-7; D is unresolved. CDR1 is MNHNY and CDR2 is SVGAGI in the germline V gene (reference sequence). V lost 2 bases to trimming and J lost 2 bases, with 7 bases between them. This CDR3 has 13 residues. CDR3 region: CASSYPRPYEQYF. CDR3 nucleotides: TGTGCCAGCAGTTACCCCCGTCCCTACGAGCAGTACTTC.